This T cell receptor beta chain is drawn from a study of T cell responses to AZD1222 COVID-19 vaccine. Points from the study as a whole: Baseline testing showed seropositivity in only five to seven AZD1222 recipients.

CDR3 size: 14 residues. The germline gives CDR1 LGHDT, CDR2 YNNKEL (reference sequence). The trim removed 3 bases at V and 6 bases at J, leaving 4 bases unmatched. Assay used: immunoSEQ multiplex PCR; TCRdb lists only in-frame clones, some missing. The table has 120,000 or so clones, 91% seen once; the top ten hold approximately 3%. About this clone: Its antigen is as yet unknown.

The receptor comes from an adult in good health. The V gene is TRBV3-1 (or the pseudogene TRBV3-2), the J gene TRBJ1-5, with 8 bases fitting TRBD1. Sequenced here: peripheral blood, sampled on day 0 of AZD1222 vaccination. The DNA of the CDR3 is TGTGCCAGCAGCCACAGGGGGCTAGGTCAGCCCCAGCATTTT. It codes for CASSHRGLGQPQHF.